Listed below are T cell receptor beta chains from one sample, sequenced in a study of OX40 agonist ivuxolimab in advanced cancers. TCRdb keeps only in-frame clones here, not all; method: immunoSEQ multiplex PCR. The sample lists about 64,000 clones, 70% to 90% seen once, with around 3% in the top ten. Material: CD4+ or CD8+ T cells sorted from blood, obtained in a trial of the OX40 agonist ivuxolimab. All receptors come from an adult with an advanced solid tumor such as melanoma, head and neck, liver or kidney cancer. CDR3s include the opening cysteine and the closing phenylalanine or tryptophan. The order of the fields is D gene, J gene, clone size, V gene, CDR3 DNA, CDR3 protein. A D gene is named only where the DNA matches it firmly. Where a row states a size, it is once, few, many or the class of an expanded clone; other rows omit it.

>TRBD1|TRBJ2-3|-|TRBV2
TGTGCCACAAACCGGGACAGGGCTTATAGGGATACGCAGTATTTT
CATNRDRAYRDTQYF
>TRBD2|TRBJ2-3|-|TRBV19
TGTGCCAGTAGTATCTCTAGCGGGGACACAGATACGCAGTATTTT
CASSISSGDTDTQYF
>TRBD2|TRBJ2-3|-|TRBV27
TGTGCCAGCAGTTTTTGGGGACTAGCGGGAGCAGATACGCAGTATTTT
CASSFWGLAGADTQYF
>-|TRBJ1-1|-|TRBV30
TGTGCCTGGAGTGTAGGGCCCAGCAACACTGAAGCTTTCTTT
CAWSVGPSNTEAFF
>-|TRBJ1-1|-|TRBV5-5
TGTGCCAGCAGCCGCGGGGGGGGCAGAGGCACTGAAGCTTTCTTT
CASSRGGGRGTEAFF
>-|TRBJ1-1|-|TRBV28
TGTGCCAGCAGCCCCGGCTCGGAGACTGAAGCTTTCTTT
CASSPGSETEAFF
>-|TRBJ1-1|-|TRBV5-7
TGTGCCAGCAGCTTGAGGGACATGGTGAACACTGAAGCTTTCTTT
CASSLRDMVNTEAFF
>TRBD1|TRBJ2-1|-|TRBV4-1
TGCGCCAGCAGCCTAATACAGGGGAATGAGCAGTTCTTC
CASSLIQGNEQFF
>-|TRBJ2-5|-|TRBV7-2
TGTGCCAGCAGCTTATATGAGGAGACCCAGTACTTC
CASSLYEETQYF
>TRBD2|TRBJ2-2|-|TRBV9
TGTGCCAGCAGCGGGAACGGGGGGGCCGTCACCGGGGAGCTGTTTTTT
CASSGNGGAVTGELFF
>-|TRBJ2-5|-|TRBV27
TGTGCCAGCAGTGATAGGCAAGAGACCCAGTACTTC
CASSDRQETQYF
>-|TRBJ2-5|-|TRBV9
TGTGCCAGCAGCGTCGACCCGGGGCGGGAGACCCAGTACTTC
CASSVDPGRETQYF
>-|TRBJ2-6|-|TRBV19
TGTGCCAGTAGTCCCGGTCAGGCGTTTTCTCTCTCTGGGGCCAACGTCCTGACTTTC
CASSPGQAFSLSGANVLTF
>TRBD2|TRBJ2-7|-|TRBV5-4
TGTGCCAGCAGCTCACCGACTAGCGCCTCCTACGAGCAGTACTTC
CASSSPTSASYEQYF
>TRBD2|TRBJ2-7|-|TRBV28
TGTGCCAGCAGCGAAATTAGCGGGGGGCACTCCTACGAGCAGTACTTC
CASSEISGGHSYEQYF
>TRBD2|TRBJ2-1|-|TRBV7-3
TGTGCCAGCAGCCTGGGGGGGTTCTACAATGAGCAGTTCTTC
CASSLGGFYNEQFF
>-|TRBJ2-7|once|TRBV6-1
TGTGCCAGCAGTGAAGCTCTAGCGCGAAATTACGAGCAGTACTTC
CASSEALARNYEQYF
>-|TRBJ2-5|-|TRBV19
TGTGCCAGTAGTTGGGGCCGGGAGGAGACCCAGTACTTC
CASSWGREETQYF
>TRBD1|TRBJ2-1|-|TRBV18
TGTGCCAGCTCACGGACAGGGTTGGAGCAGTTCTTC
CASSRTGLEQFF
>TRBD1|TRBJ2-7|few|TRBV5-1
TGCGCCAGCAGCTTCCGGGACAGGGCCTACGAGCAGTACTTC
CASSFRDRAYEQYF
>TRBD2|TRBJ2-1|-|TRBV11-3
TGTGCCAGCAGCTTCGGGGGAGGGCCGCGCAATGAGCAGTTCTTC
CASSFGGGPRNEQFF
>-|TRBJ2-2|-|TRBV7-2
TGTGCCAGCAGCTTAGGCGGGGCGAACACCGGGGAGCTGTTTTTT
CASSLGGANTGELFF
>TRBD2|TRBJ2-3|-|TRBV4-2
TGTGCCAGCAGCCAAGAAGCGGGGGCCGGGGATACGCAGTATTTT
CASSQEAGAGDTQYF
>-|TRBJ1-1|once|TRBV7-3
TGTGCCAGCAGCTTAGGGCCAGAGAACACTGAAGCTTTCTTT
CASSLGPENTEAFF
>-|TRBJ2-7|-|TRBV6-1
TGTGCCAGCACCGACAGAAAGACCTCCTACGAGCAGTACTTC
CASTDRKTSYEQYF
>-|TRBJ1-4|-|TRBV6-1
TGTGCCAGCAGTGAGGGCGGGGCAGGGGCTAATGAAAAACTGTTTTTT
CASSEGGAGANEKLFF
>-|TRBJ1-1|-|TRBV2
TGTGCCAGCGGCCGCGGGAGCACTGAAGCTTTCTTT
CASGRGSTEAFF
>TRBD1|TRBJ2-7|-|TRBV28
TGTGCCAGCAGCCCTGACAGGGGGCGCAACGAGCAGTACTTC
CASSPDRGRNEQYF
>TRBD1|TRBJ1-4|-|TRBV18
TGTGCCAGCTCACCAAGCGGGACAGGAATCGAAATGACTGAAAAACTGTTTTTT
CASSPSGTGIEMTEKLFF